This T cell receptor beta chain appears in the sequencing data of a study of human T cells and chemical hapten exposure. The wider study: The study enrolled mostly female patients with alopecia areata, totalis or universalis.

TCRdb recomputed calls from the RACE reads with MiXCR, one row per CDR3 protein. The sample carries approximately 60,000 distinct CDR3 sequences, 9.5% to 10% recorded once. Sample time point: pre-sensitization, week 0. Documented treatment: therapeutic diphenylcyclopropenone sensitization with weekly scalp DPC. Germline V gives CDR1 MNHEY, CDR2 SVGEGT. V gave up 7 bases and J gave up 2 bases, with 19 bases separating them. There are 16 residues in the CDR3. This chain joins TRBV6-2 or TRBV6-3 and TRBJ2-3; D call uncertain. The receptor's source is a man aged 35-49 years with alopecia areata. Some clones in this sample may be carry-over from other donors' samples. The sequences come from whole blood, collected in connection with sensitization to the hapten diphenylcyclopropenone (DPC). DNA of the CDR3: TGTGCCAGCACTACGGCGGCCACAACCCCCACAGATACGCAGTATTTT. Amino acid sequence: CASTTAATTPTDTQYF.